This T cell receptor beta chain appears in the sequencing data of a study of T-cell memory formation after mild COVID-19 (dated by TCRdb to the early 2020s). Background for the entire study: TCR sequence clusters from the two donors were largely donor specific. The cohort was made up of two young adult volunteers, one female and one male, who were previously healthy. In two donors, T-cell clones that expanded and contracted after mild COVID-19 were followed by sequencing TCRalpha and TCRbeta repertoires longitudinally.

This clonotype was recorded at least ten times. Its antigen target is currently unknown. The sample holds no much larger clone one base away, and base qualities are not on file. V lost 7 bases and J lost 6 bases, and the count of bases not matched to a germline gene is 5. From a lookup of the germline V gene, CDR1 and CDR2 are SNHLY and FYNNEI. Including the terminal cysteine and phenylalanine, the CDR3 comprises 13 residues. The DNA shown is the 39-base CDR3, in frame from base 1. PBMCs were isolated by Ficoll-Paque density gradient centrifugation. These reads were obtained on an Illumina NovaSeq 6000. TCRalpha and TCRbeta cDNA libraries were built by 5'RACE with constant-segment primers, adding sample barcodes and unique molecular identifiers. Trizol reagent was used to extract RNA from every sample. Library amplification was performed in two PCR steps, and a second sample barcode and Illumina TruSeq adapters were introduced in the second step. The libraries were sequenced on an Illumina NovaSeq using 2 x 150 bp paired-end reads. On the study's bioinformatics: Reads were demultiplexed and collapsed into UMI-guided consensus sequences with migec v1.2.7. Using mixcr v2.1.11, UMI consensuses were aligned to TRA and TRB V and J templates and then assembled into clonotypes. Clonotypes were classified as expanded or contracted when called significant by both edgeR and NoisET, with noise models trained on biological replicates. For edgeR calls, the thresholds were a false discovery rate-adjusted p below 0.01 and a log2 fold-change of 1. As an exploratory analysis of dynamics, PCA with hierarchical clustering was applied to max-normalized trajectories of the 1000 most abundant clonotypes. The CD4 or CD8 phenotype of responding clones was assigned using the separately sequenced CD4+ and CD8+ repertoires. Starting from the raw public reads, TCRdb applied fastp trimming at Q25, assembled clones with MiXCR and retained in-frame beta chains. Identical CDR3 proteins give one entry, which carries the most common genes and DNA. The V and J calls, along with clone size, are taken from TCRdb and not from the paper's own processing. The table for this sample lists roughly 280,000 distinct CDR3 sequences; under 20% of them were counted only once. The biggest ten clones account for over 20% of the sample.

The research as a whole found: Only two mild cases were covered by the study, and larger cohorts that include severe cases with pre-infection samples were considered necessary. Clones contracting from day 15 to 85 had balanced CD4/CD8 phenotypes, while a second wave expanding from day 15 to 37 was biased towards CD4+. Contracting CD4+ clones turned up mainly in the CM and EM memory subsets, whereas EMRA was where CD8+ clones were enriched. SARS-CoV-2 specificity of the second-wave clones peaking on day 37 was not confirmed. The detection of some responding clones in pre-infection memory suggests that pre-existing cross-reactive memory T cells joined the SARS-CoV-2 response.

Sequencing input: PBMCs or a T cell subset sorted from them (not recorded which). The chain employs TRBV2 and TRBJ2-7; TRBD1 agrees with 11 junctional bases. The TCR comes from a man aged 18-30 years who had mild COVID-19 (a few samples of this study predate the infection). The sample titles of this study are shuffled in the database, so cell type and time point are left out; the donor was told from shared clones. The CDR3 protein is CASTGQGAVEQYF. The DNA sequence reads TGTGCCAGCACAGGACAGGGGGCAGTCGAGCAGTACTTC.